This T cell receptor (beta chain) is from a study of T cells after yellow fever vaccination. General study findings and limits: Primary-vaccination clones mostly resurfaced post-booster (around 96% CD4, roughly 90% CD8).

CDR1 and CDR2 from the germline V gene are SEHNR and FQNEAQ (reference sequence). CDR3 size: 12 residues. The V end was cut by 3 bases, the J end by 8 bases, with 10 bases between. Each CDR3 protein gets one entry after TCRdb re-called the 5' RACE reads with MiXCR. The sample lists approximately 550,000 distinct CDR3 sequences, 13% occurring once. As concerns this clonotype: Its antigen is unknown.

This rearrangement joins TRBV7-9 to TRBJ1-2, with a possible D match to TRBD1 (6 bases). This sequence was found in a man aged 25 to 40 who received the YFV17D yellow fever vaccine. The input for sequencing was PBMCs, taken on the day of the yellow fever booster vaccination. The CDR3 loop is CASSFQGPGYTF. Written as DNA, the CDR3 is TGTGCCAGCAGCTTTCAGGGGCCCGGCTACACCTTC.